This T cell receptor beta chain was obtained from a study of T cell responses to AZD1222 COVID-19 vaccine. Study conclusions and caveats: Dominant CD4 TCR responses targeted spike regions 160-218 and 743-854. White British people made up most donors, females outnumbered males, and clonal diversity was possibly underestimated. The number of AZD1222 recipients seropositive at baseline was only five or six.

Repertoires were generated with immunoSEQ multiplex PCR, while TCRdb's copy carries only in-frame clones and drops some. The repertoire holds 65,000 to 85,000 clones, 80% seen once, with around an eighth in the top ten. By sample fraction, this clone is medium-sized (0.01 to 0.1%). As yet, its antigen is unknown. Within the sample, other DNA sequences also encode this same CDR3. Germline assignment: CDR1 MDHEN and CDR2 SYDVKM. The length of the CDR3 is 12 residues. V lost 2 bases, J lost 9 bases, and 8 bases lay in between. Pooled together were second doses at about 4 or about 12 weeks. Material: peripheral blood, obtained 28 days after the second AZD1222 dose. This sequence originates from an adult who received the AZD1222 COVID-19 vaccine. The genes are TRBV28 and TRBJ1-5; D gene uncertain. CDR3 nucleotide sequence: TGTGCCAGCAGTTTACCTCGGGGGCCCCAGCATTTT. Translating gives CASSLPRGPQHF.